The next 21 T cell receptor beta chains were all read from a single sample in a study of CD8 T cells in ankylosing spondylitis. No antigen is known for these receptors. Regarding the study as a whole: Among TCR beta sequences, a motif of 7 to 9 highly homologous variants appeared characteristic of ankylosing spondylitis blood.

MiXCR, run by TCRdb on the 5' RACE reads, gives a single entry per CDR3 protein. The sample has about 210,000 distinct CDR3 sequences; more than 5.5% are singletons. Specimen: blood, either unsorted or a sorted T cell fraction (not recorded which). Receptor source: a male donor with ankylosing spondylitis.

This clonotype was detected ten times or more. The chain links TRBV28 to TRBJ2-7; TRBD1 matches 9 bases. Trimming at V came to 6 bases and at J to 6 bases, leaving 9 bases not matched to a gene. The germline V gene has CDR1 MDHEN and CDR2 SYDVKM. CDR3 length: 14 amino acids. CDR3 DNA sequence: TGTGCCAGCAGACCCCCCGGGACAGGGATCGAGCAGTACTTC. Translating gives CASRPPGTGIEQYF. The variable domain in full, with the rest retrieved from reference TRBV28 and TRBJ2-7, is DVKVTQSSRYLVKRTGEKVFLECVQDMDHENMFWYRQDPGLGLRLIYFSYDVKMKEKGDIPEGYSVSREKKERFSLILESASTNQTSMYLCASRPPGTGIEQYFGPGTRLTVT.

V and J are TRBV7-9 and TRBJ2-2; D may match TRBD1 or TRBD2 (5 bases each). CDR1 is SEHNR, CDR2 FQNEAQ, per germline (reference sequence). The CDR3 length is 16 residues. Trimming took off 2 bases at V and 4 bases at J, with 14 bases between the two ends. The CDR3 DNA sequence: TGTGCCAGCAGCTTATGGGACGGCCCCAGCACCGGGGAGCTGTTTTTT. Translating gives CASSLWDGPSTGELFF.

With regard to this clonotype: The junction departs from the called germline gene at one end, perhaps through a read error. The CDR3 loop reads CARSRVQNLSGNTIYF. The CDR3 DNA is TGCGCCAGAAGCCGAGTACAGAACCTCTCTGGAAACACCATATATTTT. The rearrangement uses TRBV4-3 and TRBJ1-3; D is uncertain. This CDR3 contains 16 residues. CDR1 and CDR2 from the germline V gene are LGHNA and YSLEER.

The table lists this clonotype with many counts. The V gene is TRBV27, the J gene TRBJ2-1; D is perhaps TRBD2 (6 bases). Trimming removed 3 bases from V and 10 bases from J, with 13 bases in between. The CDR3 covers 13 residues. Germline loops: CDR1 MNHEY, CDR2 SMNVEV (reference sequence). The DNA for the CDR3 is TGTGCCAGCAGTTTGGGGGGTGGTAGCGAGCAGTTCTTC. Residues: CASSLGGGSEQFF.

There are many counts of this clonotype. CDR3 sequence reads: CASSVLVSEQYF. CDR3 bases: TGTGCCAGCAGCGTTCTAGTCTCCGAGCAGTACTTC. The chain recombines TRBV9 with TRBJ2-7; D ambiguous. CDR1 and CDR2 (germline): SGDLS, YYNGEE. V shed 2 bases and J shed 6 bases, with 9 bases lying between them. This CDR3 has 12 residues.

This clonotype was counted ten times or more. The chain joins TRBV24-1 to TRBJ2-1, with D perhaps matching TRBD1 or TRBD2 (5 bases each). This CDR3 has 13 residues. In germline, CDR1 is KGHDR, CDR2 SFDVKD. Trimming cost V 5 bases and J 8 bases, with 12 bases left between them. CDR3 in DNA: TGTGCCACCAGTGTCCTAAGGGGAGATGAGCAGTTCTTC. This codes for CATSVLRGDEQFF.

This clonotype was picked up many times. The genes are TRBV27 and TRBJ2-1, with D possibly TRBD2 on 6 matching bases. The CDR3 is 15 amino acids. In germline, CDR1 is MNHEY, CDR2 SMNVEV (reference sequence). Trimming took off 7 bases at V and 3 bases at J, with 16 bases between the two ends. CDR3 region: CASTHTSPDYNEQFF. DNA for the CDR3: TGTGCCAGCACCCATACTAGCCCCGACTACAATGAGCAGTTCTTC.

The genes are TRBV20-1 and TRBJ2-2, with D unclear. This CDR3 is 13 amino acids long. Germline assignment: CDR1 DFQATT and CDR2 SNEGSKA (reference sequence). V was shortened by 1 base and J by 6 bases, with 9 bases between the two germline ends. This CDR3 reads CSARGSRSGELFF. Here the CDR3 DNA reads TGCAGTGCTAGAGGTTCCCGATCCGGGGAGCTGTTTTTT.

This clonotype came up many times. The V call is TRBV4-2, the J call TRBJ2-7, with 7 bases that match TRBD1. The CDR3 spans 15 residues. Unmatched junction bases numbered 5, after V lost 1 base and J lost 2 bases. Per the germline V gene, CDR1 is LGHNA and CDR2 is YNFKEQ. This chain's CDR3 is CASSQGQGKAYEQYF. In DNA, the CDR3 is TGTGCCAGCAGCCAAGGACAGGGTAAGGCCTACGAGCAGTACTTC.

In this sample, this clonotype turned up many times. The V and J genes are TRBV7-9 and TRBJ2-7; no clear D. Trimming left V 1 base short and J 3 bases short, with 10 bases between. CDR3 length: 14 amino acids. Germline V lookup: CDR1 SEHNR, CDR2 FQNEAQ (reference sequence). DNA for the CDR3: TGTGCCAGCAGCTTAGGAGGTCCACGCTACGAGCAGTACTTC. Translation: CASSLGGPRYEQYF. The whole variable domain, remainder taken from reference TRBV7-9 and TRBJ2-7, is DTGVSQNPRHKITKRGQNVTFRCDPISEHNRLYWYRQTLGQGPEFLTYFQNEAQLEKSRLLSDRFSAERPKGSFSTLEIQRTEQGDSAMYLCASSLGGPRYEQYFGPGTRLTVT.

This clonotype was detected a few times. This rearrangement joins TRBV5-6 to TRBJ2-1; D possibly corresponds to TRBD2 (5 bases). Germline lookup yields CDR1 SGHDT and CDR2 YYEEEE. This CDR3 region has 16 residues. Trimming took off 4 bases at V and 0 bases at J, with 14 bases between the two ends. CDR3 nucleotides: TGTGCCAGCAGCCCCGGGGTTCCGAGCTCCTACAATGAGCAGTTCTTC. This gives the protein CASSPGVPSSYNEQFF.

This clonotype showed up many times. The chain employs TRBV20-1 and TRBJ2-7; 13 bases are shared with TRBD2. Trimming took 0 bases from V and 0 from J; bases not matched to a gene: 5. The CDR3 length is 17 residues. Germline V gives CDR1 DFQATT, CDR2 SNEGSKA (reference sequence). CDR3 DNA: TGCAGTGCTAGAGATGGGACTAGCGGGACTTTCTCCTACGAGCAGTACTTC. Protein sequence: CSARDGTSGTFSYEQYF.

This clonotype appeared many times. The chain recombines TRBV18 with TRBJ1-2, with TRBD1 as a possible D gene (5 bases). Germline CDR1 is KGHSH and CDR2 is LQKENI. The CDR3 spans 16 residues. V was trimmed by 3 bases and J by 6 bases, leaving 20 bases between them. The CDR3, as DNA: TGTGCCAGCTCACCTTCCTCCAACGGGGCGATTAATGGCTACACCTTC. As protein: CASSPSSNGAINGYTF.

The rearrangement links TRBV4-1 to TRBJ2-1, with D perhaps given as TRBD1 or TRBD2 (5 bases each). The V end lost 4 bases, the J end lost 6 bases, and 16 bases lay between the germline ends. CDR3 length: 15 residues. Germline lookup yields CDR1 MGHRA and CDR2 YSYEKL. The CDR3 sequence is CASSPGTGWLNEQFF. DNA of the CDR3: TGCGCCAGCAGCCCAGGGACGGGCTGGCTCAATGAGCAGTTCTTC.

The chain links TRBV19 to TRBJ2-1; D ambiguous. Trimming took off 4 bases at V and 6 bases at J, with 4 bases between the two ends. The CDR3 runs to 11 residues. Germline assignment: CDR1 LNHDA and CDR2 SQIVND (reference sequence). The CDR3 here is CASSNLNEQFF. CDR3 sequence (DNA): TGTGCCAGTAGTAACCTCAATGAGCAGTTCTTC.

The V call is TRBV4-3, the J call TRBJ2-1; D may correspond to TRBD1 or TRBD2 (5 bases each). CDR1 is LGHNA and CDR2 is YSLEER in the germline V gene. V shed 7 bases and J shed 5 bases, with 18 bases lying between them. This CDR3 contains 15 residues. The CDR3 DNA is TGCGCCAGCACCCGGGACCAAGGTAATGACAATGAGCAGTTCTTC. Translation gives CASTRDQGNDNEQFF.

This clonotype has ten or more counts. The CDR3: CASSLDRGQPQHF. The CDR3 coding sequence is TGTGCCAGCAGCTTAGACAGGGGACAGCCCCAGCATTTT. V and J are TRBV11-2 and TRBJ1-5, with D possibly TRBD1 on 6 matching bases. Trimming cost V 0 bases and J 7 bases, with 7 bases left between them. Germline V gene lookup returns CDR1 SGHAT and CDR2 FQNNGV. The CDR3 is 13 amino acids. Drawing the rest from reference TRBV11-2 and TRBJ1-5, the complete variable domain is EAGVAQSPRYKIIEKRQSVAFWCNPISGHATLYWYQQILGQGPKLLIQFQNNGVVDDSQLPKDRFSAERLKGVDSTLKIQPAKLEDSAVYLCASSLDRGQPQHFGDGTRLSIL.

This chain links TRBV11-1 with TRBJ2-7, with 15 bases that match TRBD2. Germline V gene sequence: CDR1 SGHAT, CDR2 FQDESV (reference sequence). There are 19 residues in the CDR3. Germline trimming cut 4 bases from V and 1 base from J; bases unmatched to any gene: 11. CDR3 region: CASSSRTSGRARGSYEQYF. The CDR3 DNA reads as TGTGCCAGCAGCTCTCGGACTAGCGGGAGGGCTAGGGGTTCCTACGAGCAGTACTTC. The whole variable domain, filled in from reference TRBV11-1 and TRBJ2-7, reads EAEVAQSPRYKITEKSQAVAFWCDPISGHATLYWYRQILGQGPELLVQFQDESVVDDSQLPKDRFSAERLKGVDSTLKIQPAELGDSAMYLCASSSRTSGRARGSYEQYFGPGTRLTVT.

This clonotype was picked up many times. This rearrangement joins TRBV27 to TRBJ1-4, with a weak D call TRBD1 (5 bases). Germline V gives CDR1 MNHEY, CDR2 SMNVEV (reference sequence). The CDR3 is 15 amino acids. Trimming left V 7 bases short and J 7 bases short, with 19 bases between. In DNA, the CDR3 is TGTGCCAGCACCATCGACAGCCCCGAGAGTGAAAAACTGTTTTTT. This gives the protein CASTIDSPESEKLFF.

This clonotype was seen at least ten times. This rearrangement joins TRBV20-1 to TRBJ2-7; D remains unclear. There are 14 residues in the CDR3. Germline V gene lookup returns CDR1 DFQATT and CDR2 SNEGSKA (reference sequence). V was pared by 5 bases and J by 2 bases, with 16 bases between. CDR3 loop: CSAQEGPWTYEQYF. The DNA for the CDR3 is TGCAGTGCTCAAGAAGGGCCCTGGACCTACGAGCAGTACTTC.

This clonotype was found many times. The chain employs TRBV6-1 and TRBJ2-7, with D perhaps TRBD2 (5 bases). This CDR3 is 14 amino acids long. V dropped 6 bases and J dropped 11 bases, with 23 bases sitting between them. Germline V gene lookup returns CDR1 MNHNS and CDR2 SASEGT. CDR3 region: CASRPGLRVTWEYF. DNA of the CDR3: TGTGCCAGCAGACCCGGGCTGCGGGTAACGTGGGAGTACTTC.